This is a list of T cell receptor beta chains from one sample in a study of CXCR3-negative and CXCR3-positive naive CD8 T cells. TCRdb reprocessed the 5' RACE reads, with one entry per CDR3 protein and no DNA. The sample has approximately 100,000 distinct CDR3 sequences, and its top ten clones hold just over 0.35%. Sequenced sample: naive CXCR3+ CD8+ T cells from blood. These TCRs come from a human donor in good health. Some clones in this sample may be carry-over from other donors' samples. Both conserved end residues are part of each CDR3.

TRBJ2-1 | 19 | TRBV3-1 | CASSQVSRGRIRSYNEQFF
TRBJ2-2 | 14 | TRBV28 | CASSFVRYTGELFF
TRBJ2-2 | 15 | TRBV19 | CASSIGPPNTGELFF
TRBJ2-1 | 14 | TRBV6-6 | CASSYFDRVEEQFF
TRBJ1-6 | 15 | TRBV6-5 | CASSLGQGYNSPLHF
TRBJ1-6 | 14 | TRBV19 | CASSPGSDNSPLHF
TRBJ1-1 | 12 | TRBV29-1 | CSVLALNTEAFF
TRBJ2-5 | 13 | TRBV29-1 | CSVESSGQETQYF
TRBJ1-3 | 15 | TRBV19 | CASSMSDSSGNTIYF
TRBJ2-7 | 17 | TRBV20-1 | CSGRDLASGTGTYEQYF
TRBJ2-1 | 15 | TRBV5-1 | CASSLEAGAYNEQFF
TRBJ1-1 | 15 | TRBV5-5 | CASSPGRAMNTEAFF
TRBJ2-3 | 16 | TRBV6-4 | CASSDKVGVHTDTQYF
TRBJ2-7 | 14 | TRBV28 | CASSRLAGEYQQYF
TRBJ1-2 | 18 | TRBV9 | CASSASVLLGQGGYGYTF
TRBJ2-7 | 13 | TRBV7-9 | CASGWDPAYEQYF
TRBJ1-2 | 11 | TRBV7-9 | CASSFLGGYTF